These 6 T cell receptor beta chains originate from one sample sequenced in a study of chemoradiotherapy in HPV16-positive cancers. Libraries were prepared by immunoSEQ multiplex PCR; TCRdb keeps only in-frame clonotypes and omits some of them. In the table there are approximately 9,500 clones, around 83% of which are singletons. This specimen consisted of tumor tissue, obtained from a patient who underwent chemoradiotherapy. These receptor sequences come from a human donor with HPV-associated anogenital cancer.

The chain recombines TRBV2 with TRBJ1-1; unclear D gene. V was cut by 6 bases and J by 6 bases, with 11 bases left in between. CDR3 length equals 12 residues. Germline lookup yields CDR1 SNHLY and CDR2 FYNNEI. CDR3 nucleotide sequence: TGTGCCAGCAGAGCCAACTTCGCTGAAGCTTTCTTT. Translation: CASRANFAEAFF.

The chain couples TRBV6-6 to TRBJ2-7; 10 nucleotides match TRBD1. Germline loops: CDR1 MNHNY, CDR2 SVGAGI (reference sequence). The CDR3 loop spans 14 amino acids. V shed 4 bases and J 4 bases; nucleotides not matched to a gene: 4. The CDR3 spells CASSFGTGEYEQYF. The CDR3 region has the DNA TGTGCCAGCAGTTTCGGGACAGGGGAATACGAGCAGTACTTC.

This clone is labeled hyperexpanded. The J gene is TRBJ2-7, the V gene TRBV4-1; TRBD2 aligns across 15 bases. The germline V gene has CDR1 MGHRA and CDR2 YSYEKL. The CDR3 consists of 18 residues. The V segment lost 4 bases and the J segment 5 bases; nucleotides outside the gene matches: 12. The CDR3 is CASSLTGTSGGSWDEQYF. CDR3 DNA: TGCGCCAGCAGCCTGACCGGGACTAGCGGGGGGTCCTGGGACGAGCAGTACTTC.

This rearrangement joins TRBV6-1 to TRBJ1-1; the match to TRBD1 covers 10 bases. The V segment lost 6 bases and the J segment 7 bases; nucleotides outside the gene matches: 8. There are 14 residues in the CDR3. The germline CDR1 and CDR2 sequences are MNHNS and SASEGT. CDR3 region: CASSPGQGLHEAFF. The CDR3 coding sequence is TGTGCCAGCAGCCCGGGACAGGGGTTACATGAAGCTTTCTTT.

The rearrangement joins TRBV5-1 to TRBJ2-1; 11 bases agree with TRBD2. Germline lookup yields CDR1 SGHRS and CDR2 YFSETQ. CDR3 size: 16 residues. The J segment lost 3 bases and the V segment lost 6 bases, leaving 8 bases of the junction unmatched. CDR3 in amino acids: CASTRDLAGGYNEQFF. The CDR3 DNA reads as TGCGCCAGCACCCGTGATCTAGCGGGGGGCTACAATGAGCAGTTCTTC.

The V and J genes are TRBV7-3 and TRBJ2-5, with TRBD1 matching 7 bases. Germline CDR1 SGHTA, CDR2 FQGTGA. The ends lost 3 bases at V and 5 bases at J; junction bases unmatched: 6. The length of the CDR3 is 14 residues. The CDR3: CASSFQGGPETQYF. The CDR3 nucleotides are TGTGCCAGCAGCTTCCAAGGGGGCCCGGAGACCCAGTACTTC.